This T cell receptor beta chain was recorded in a study of CD8+ T cells in alopecia areata. About the study: Twice a day, 5 to 10 mg of oral tofacitinib was administered to treated patients. Severity was scored as percentage of affected scalp area in treated patients.

Treatment in this sample: oral pan-JAK inhibitor, 5-10 mg twice daily. As part of sample collection, lesional scalp punch biopsies and peripheral blood were taken from alopecia areata patients. Isolated RNA was reverse transcribed into cDNA used as the sequencing template. Libraries were prepared by immunoSEQ multiplex PCR; TCRdb keeps only in-frame clonotypes and omits some of them. The data contain 150,000 to 200,000 clones, 58% of them singletons. CDR1 is LGHNA, CDR2 YNFKEQ, per germline. The CDR3 length is 17 residues. The V segment lost 2 bases and the J segment 1 base; nucleotides outside the gene matches: 6.

This sample comprised CD4+ T cells sorted from blood, obtained at approximately week 60, from a patient treated with tofacitinib. The origin of this receptor is a human donor with alopecia areata. The chain couples TRBV4-2 to TRBJ2-3, with 10 bases aligning to TRBD2. For the CDR3, the DNA is TGTGCCAGCAGCCAACCGCCTCTAGCGGGGGGCACAGATACGCAGTATTTT. Its translation: CASSQPPLAGGTDTQYF.